This T cell receptor beta chain was sequenced in a study of blood T cell repertoires in COVID-19. This CDR3 comprises 16 residues. CDR1 is SEHNR, CDR2 FQNEAQ, per germline (reference sequence). Deletions cut 5 bases from V and 4 bases from J, with 20 bases between. TCRdb keeps only in-frame clones here, not all; method: immunoSEQ multiplex PCR. This sample has 120,000 or so clones, with more than 70% found just once. The chain uses TRBV7-9 and TRBJ1-1; D might be TRBD1 (5 bases). The TCR originated in a woman in her thirties who had recovered from COVID-19. Sequencing input: peripheral blood. In DNA, the CDR3 is TGTGCCAGCAGCCCGGGGGGTAGGGAACGGTCCACTGAAGCTTTCTTT. Protein product: CASSPGGRERSTEAFF.